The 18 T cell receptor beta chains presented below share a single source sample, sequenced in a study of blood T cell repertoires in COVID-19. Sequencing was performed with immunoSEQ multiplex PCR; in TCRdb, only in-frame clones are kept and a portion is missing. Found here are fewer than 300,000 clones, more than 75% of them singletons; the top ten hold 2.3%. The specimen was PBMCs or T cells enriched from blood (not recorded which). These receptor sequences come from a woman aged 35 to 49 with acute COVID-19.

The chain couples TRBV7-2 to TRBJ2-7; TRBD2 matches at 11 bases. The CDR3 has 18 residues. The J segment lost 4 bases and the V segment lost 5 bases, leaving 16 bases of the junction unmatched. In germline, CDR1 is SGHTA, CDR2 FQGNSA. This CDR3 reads CASSPQRGLAGGGYEQYF. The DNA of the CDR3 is TGTGCCAGCAGCCCCCAGCGAGGTCTAGCGGGAGGAGGGTACGAGCAGTACTTC.

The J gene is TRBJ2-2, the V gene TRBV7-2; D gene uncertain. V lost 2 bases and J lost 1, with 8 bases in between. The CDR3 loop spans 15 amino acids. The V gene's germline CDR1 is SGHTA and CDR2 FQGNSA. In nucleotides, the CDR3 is TGTGCCAGCAGCTTATGGTCGGGGAACACCGGGGAGCTGTTTTTT. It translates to CASSLWSGNTGELFF. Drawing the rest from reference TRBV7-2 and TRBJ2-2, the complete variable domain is GAGVSQSPSNKVTEKGKDVELRCDPISGHTALYWYRQSLGQGLEFLIYFQGNSAPDKSGLPSDRFSAERTGGSVSTLTIQRTQQEDSAVYLCASSLWSGNTGELFFGEGSRLTVL.

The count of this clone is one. The CDR3: CASSMTSERRDTQYF. CDR3 in DNA: TGTGCCAGCAGCATGACTAGTGAGAGGAGGGATACGCAGTATTTT. The chain has TRBV7-2 and TRBJ2-3; weak D call: TRBD2 (6 bases). V was shortened by 5 bases and J by 6 bases, with 18 bases between the two germline ends. The V gene's germline CDR1 is SGHTA and CDR2 FQGNSA. CDR3 size: 15 residues.

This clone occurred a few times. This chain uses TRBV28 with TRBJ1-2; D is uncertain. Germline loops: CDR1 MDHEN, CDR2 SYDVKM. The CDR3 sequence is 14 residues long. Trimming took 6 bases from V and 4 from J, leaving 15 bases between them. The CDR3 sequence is CASRNGGETYGYTF. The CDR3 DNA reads TGTGCCAGCAGAAACGGTGGGGAGACCTATGGCTACACCTTC.

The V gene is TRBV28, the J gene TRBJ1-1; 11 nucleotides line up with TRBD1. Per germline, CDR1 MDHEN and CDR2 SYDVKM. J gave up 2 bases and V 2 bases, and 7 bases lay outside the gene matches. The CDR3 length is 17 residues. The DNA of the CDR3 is TGTGCCAGCAGTTTACCAGGGACAGGGGGTCTAAACACTGAAGCTTTCTTT. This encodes CASSLPGTGGLNTEAFF.

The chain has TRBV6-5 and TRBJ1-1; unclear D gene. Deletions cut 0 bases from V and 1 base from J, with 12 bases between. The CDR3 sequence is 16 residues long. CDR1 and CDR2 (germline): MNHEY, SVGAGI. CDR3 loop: CASSYSFVSTNTEAFF. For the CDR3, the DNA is TGTGCCAGCAGTTACTCGTTTGTCAGTACGAACACTGAAGCTTTCTTT.

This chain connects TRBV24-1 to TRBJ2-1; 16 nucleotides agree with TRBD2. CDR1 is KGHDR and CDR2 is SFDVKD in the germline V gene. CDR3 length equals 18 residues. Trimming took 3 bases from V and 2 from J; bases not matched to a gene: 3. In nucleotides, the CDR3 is TGTGCCACCAGTGATCCGGGACTAGCGGGAGGGCCCTACAATGAGCAGTTCTTC. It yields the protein CATSDPGLAGGPYNEQFF.

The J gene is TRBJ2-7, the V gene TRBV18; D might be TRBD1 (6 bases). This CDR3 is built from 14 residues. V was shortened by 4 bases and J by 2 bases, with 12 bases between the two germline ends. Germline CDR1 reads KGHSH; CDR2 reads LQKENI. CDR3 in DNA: TGTGCCAGCTCACAACAGGGCCCCCCCTACGAGCAGTACTTC. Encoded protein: CASSQQGPPYEQYF.

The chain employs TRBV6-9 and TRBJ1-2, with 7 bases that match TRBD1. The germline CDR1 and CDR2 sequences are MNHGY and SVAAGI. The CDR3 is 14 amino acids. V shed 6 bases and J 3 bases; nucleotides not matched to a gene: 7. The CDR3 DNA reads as TGTGCCAGCAGCATGACAGGGAGCGACTATGGCTACACCTTC. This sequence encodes CASSMTGSDYGYTF.

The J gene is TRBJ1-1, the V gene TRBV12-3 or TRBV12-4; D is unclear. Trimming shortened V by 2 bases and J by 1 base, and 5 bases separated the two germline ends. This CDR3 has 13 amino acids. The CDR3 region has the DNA TGTGCCAGCAGTTTATTCAGGAACACTGAAGCTTTCTTT. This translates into CASSLFRNTEAFF.

The CDR3 nucleotides read TGCGCCAGCAGCCAAGTGGGGACTGGATTCGGCGAGCAGTACTTC. Residues: CASSQVGTGFGEQYF. The genes are TRBV4-1 and TRBJ2-7, with D possibly matching TRBD2 (6 bases). Trimming took 1 base from V and 6 from J, leaving 16 bases between them. This CDR3 region has 15 residues. Germline values: CDR1 MGHRA, CDR2 YSYEKL.

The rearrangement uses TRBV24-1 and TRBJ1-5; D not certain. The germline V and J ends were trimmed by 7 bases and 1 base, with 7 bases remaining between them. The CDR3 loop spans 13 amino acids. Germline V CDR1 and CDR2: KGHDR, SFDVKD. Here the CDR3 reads CATRGQSNQPQHF. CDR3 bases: TGTGCCACCAGGGGCCAGAGCAATCAGCCCCAGCATTTT.

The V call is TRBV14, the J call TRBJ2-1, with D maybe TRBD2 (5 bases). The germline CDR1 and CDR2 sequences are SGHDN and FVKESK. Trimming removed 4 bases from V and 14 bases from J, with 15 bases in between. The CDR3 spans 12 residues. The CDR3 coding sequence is TGTGCCAGCAGCCCCACTAATGGGAGAAAGTTCTTC. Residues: CASSPTNGRKFF.

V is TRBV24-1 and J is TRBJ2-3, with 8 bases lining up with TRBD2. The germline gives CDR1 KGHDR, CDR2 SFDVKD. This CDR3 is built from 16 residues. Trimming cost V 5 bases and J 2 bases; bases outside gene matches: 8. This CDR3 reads CATSAPSGRLTDTQYF. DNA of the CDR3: TGTGCCACCAGTGCACCAAGCGGGAGACTCACAGATACGCAGTATTTT.

The CDR3 sequence is CASSHFGDSGRSYEQYF. In nucleotides, the CDR3 is TGTGCCAGCAGCCATTTTGGGGATAGCGGGAGGTCCTACGAGCAGTACTTC. The chain couples TRBV4-2 to TRBJ2-7; 10 bases match TRBD2. J lost 1 base, V lost 3 bases, and 9 bases had no gene match. There are 17 residues in the CDR3. From germline, CDR1 is LGHNA and CDR2 YNFKEQ.

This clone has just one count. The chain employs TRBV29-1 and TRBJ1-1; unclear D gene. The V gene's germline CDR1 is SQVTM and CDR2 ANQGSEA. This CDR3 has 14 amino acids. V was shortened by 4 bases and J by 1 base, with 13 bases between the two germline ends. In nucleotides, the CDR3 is TGCAGCGTTGTAGGCAGGCATAAGAACACTGAAGCTTTCTTT. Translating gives CSVVGRHKNTEAFF.

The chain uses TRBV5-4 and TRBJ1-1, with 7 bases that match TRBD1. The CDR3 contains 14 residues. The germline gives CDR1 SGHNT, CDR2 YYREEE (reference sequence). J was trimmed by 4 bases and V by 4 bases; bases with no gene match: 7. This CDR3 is CASSPQGLGTEAFF. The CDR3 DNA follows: TGTGCCAGCAGCCCACAGGGGTTGGGCACTGAAGCTTTCTTT. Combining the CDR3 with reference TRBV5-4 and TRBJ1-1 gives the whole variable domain ETGVTQSPTHLIKTRGQQVTLRCSSQSGHNTVSWYQQALGQGPQFIFQYYREEENGRGNFPPRFSGLQFPNYSSELNVNALELDDSALYLCASSPQGLGTEAFFGQGTRLTVV.

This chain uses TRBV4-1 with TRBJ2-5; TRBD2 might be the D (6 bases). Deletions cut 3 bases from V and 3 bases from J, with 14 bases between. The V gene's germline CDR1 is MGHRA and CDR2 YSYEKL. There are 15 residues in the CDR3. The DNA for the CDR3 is TGCGCCAGCAGCCAGGCGGGACTTGGGGAAGAGACCCAGTACTTC. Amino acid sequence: CASSQAGLGEETQYF.